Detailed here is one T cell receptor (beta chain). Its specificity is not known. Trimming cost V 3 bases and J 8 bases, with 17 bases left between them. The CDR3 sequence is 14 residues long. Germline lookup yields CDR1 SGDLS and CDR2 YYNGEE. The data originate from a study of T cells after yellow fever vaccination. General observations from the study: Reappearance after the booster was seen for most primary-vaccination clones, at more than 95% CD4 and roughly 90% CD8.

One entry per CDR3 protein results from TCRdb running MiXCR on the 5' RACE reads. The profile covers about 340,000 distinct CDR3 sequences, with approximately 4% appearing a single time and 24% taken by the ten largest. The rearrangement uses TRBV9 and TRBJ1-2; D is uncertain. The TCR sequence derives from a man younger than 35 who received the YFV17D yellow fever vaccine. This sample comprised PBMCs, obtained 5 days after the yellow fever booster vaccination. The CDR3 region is CASSAADGEVGYTF. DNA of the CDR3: TGTGCCAGCAGCGCCGCGGACGGAGAAGTGGGCTACACCTTC.